These 29 T cell receptor beta chains were all obtained from the same sample, sequenced in a study of blood T cell repertoires in COVID-19. Only in-frame clones appear in the TCRdb table, and some are missing; sequencing was by immunoSEQ multiplex PCR. Here the sample spans 250,000 to 300,000 clones, approximately 80% being singletons. Input material: PBMCs or T cells enriched from blood (not recorded which). These receptors all stem from a man aged 35-49 years who had been exposed to COVID-19.

The genes are TRBV5-1 and TRBJ1-2; a possible D gene is TRBD1 (5 bases). The CDR3 length is 15 residues. CDR1 and CDR2 (germline): SGHRS, YFSETQ. V was shortened by 4 bases and J by 0 bases, with 13 bases between the two germline ends. The CDR3 nucleotides read TGCGCCAGCAGCCCTCGGGGGGGGTCTAACTATGGCTACACCTTC. Its translation is CASSPRGGSNYGYTF. Variable domain in full (rest from reference TRBV5-1 and TRBJ1-2): KAGVTQTPRYLIKTRGQQVTLSCSPISGHRSVSWYQQTPGQGLQFLFEYFSETQRNKGNFPGRFSGRQFSNSRSEMNVSTLELGDSALYLCASSPRGGSNYGYTFGSGTRLTVV.

A single count supports this clone. This chain uses TRBV30 with TRBJ2-3, with D perhaps TRBD2 (6 bases). V was clipped by 1 base and J by 3 bases, with 11 bases between them. The CDR3 runs 14 residues. The germline gives CDR1 GTSNPN, CDR2 SVGIG (reference sequence). The CDR3 loop is CAWSGETSTDTQYF. The CDR3 DNA sequence: TGTGCCTGGAGTGGAGAGACTAGTACAGATACGCAGTATTTT.

The chain combines TRBV19 with TRBJ1-2, with D perhaps matching TRBD1 (5 bases). CDR3 length: 14 amino acids. With 2 bases removed from V and 1 base from J, the gap between germline ends came to 8 bases. From germline, CDR1 is LNHDA and CDR2 SQIVND (reference sequence). CDR3: CASSIIGVNYGYTF. The CDR3 DNA reads as TGTGCCAGTAGTATAATAGGGGTTAACTATGGCTACACCTTC. Complete variable domain (other parts from reference TRBV19 and TRBJ1-2): DGGITQSPKYLFRKEGQNVTLSCEQNLNHDAMYWYRQDPGQGLRLIYYSQIVNDFQKGDIAEGYSVSREKKESFPLTVTSAQKNPTAFYLCASSIIGVNYGYTFGSGTRLTVV.

The J gene is TRBJ1-5, the V gene TRBV7-8, with 8 bases matching TRBD1. The CDR3 totals 15 residues. Germline values: CDR1 SGHVS, CDR2 FQNEAQ. The J segment lost 5 bases and the V segment lost 3 bases, leaving 6 bases of the junction unmatched. CDR3 region: CASSFNRGRDQPQHF. The CDR3 nucleotides read TGTGCCAGCAGCTTCAACAGGGGGAGGGATCAGCCCCAGCATTTT.

The count of this clone is one. V usage is TRBV9 and J usage is TRBJ2-7, with TRBD2 matching over 7 bases. There are 10 residues in the CDR3. CDR1 and CDR2 (germline): SGDLS, YYNGEE. The DNA of the CDR3 is TGTGACAAGCGGGGATACGAGCAGTACTTC. It yields the protein CDKRGYEQYF. The full variable domain, its missing parts supplied by reference TRBV9 and TRBJ2-7, is DSGVTQTPKHLITATGQRVTLRCSPRSGDLSVYWYQQSLDQGLQFLIQYYNGEERAKGNILERFSAQQFPDLHSELNLSSLELGDSALYFCDKRGYEQYFGPGTRLTVT.

The genes are TRBV5-4 and TRBJ2-7, with 8 nucleotides matching TRBD2. J lost 3 bases, V lost 4 bases, and 6 bases had no gene match. The germline gives CDR1 SGHNT, CDR2 YYREEE (reference sequence). This CDR3 is 14 amino acids long. The CDR3, as DNA: TGTGCCAGCAGCAACGCGGGGGGCTTCTACGAGCAGTACTTC. The encoded protein is CASSNAGGFYEQYF.

This clone was picked up a small number of times. The chain uses TRBV3-1 (or the pseudogene TRBV3-2) and TRBJ1-4; 10 nucleotides match TRBD1. CDR3 length: 14 residues. Germline V gene sequence: CDR1 LGHDT, CDR2 YNNKEL (reference sequence). Trimming cost V 6 bases and J 9 bases; bases outside gene matches: 7. The DNA of the CDR3 is TGTGCCAGCAGGCATGGACAGGGGGGGCAAAAACTGTTTTTT. Protein product: CASRHGQGGQKLFF.

The chain combines TRBV12-3 or TRBV12-4 with TRBJ2-5; TRBD1 might be the D (6 bases). The CDR3 runs 13 residues. Trimming took off 6 bases at V and 5 bases at J, with 13 bases between the two ends. Here the CDR3 reads CASRITGSETQYF. DNA of the CDR3: TGTGCCAGCAGGATAACAGGGAGCGAGACCCAGTACTTC.

With regard to this clone: Its ends do not fully match the called genes, so a read error is possible. This chain joins TRBV7-7 and TRBJ2-2; 10 bases line up with TRBD1. Germline V gene sequence: CDR1 SSHAT, CDR2 FNYEAQ (reference sequence). The CDR3 is 15 amino acids. In DNA form, the CDR3 reads TGTGCTAGCAGCCCTAGGACAGGGGGCACCGGGGAGCTGTTTTTT. Its translation is CASSPRTGGTGELFF.

The gene calls are TRBV5-1 and TRBJ2-1; 9 bases match TRBD1. Germline V gives CDR1 SGHRS, CDR2 YFSETQ. This CDR3 contains 15 residues. The J segment lost 6 bases and the V segment lost 4 bases, leaving 8 bases of the junction unmatched. DNA for the CDR3: TGCGCCAGCAGCGAACCGGGACAGGGTATCAATGAGCAGTTCTTC. Protein product: CASSEPGQGINEQFF.

This clone appeared a single time. The chain joins TRBV29-1 to TRBJ2-5, with TRBD2 matching over 7 bases. This CDR3 has 13 amino acids. From germline, CDR1 is SQVTM and CDR2 ANQGSEA. With V trimmed by 2 bases and J by 2 bases, 2 bases remained unmatched. The CDR3 nucleotides are TGCAGCGTTGAACCGGGGGGACAAGAGACCCAGTACTTC. This translates into CSVEPGGQETQYF.

The chain combines TRBV7-6 with TRBJ1-5; D may be TRBD1 (6 bases). Per the germline V gene, CDR1 is SGHVS and CDR2 is FNYEAQ. Trimming took off 0 bases at V and 7 bases at J, with 16 bases between the two ends. The CDR3 is 16 residues long. The CDR3 sequence: CASSLAAYRVGQPQHF. The CDR3 coding sequence is TGTGCCAGCAGCTTAGCCGCATACAGGGTTGGCCAGCCCCAGCATTTT. Full variable domain (outside the CDR3, taken from reference TRBV7-6 and TRBJ1-5): GAGVSQSPRYKVTKRGQDVALRCDPISGHVSLYWYRQALGQGPEFLTYFNYEAQQDKSGLPNDRFSAERPEGSISTLTIQRTEQRDSAMYRCASSLAAYRVGQPQHFGDGTRLSIL.

The CDR3 DNA is TGTGCCAGCAGCCAACAGGGCTCTGGAAACACCATATATTTT. It yields the protein CASSQQGSGNTIYF. V gene TRBV6-5 combines with J gene TRBJ1-3; perhaps TRBD1 as D (6 bases). Per germline, CDR1 MNHEY and CDR2 SVGAGI. The CDR3 runs 14 residues. The V end was cut by 6 bases, the J end by 0 bases, with 9 bases between.

By share, this clone ranks as medium-sized. The J gene is TRBJ1-1, the V gene TRBV9; TRBD1 aligns across 10 bases. The CDR3 sequence is 14 residues long. V was clipped by 0 bases and J by 4 bases; unmatched bases: 0. CDR1 SGDLS and CDR2 YYNGEE come from the germline V gene. In nucleotides, the CDR3 is TGTGCCAGCAGCGTAGGGACAGGGGGCACTGAAGCTTTCTTT. This codes for CASSVGTGGTEAFF.

The J gene is TRBJ2-1, the V gene TRBV10-3; D uncertain. Trimming removed 2 bases at V and 8 bases at J, with 7 bases between. The CDR3 sequence is 12 residues long. The V gene's germline CDR1 is ENHRY and CDR2 SYGVKD. CDR3 protein: CAISEVAYEQFF. Written as DNA, the CDR3 is TGTGCCATCAGTGAGGTGGCTTATGAGCAGTTCTTC.

V is TRBV14 and J is TRBJ1-2; D unresolved. Deletions cut 0 bases from V and 4 bases from J, with 12 bases between. This CDR3 contains 15 residues. Germline CDR1 SGHDN, CDR2 FVKESK. CDR3 in amino acids: CASSQDPRVGYGYTF. The CDR3 nucleotides read TGTGCCAGCAGCCAAGATCCGAGGGTCGGCTATGGCTACACCTTC. The full variable domain, completed using reference TRBV14 and TRBJ1-2, is EAGVTQFPSHSVIEKGQTVTLRCDPISGHDNLYWYRRVMGKEIKFLLHFVKESKQDESGMPNNRFLAERTGGTYSTLKVQPAELEDSGVYFCASSQDPRVGYGYTFGSGTRLTVV.

The rearrangement links TRBV12-3 or TRBV12-4 to TRBJ1-6; no firm D call. The CDR3 runs to 13 residues. Trimming took off 1 base at V and 8 bases at J, with 6 bases between the two ends. For the CDR3, the DNA is TGTGCCAGCAGTTTAGGCGGGGATTCACCCCTCCACTTT. Residues: CASSLGGDSPLHF.

This sequence joins TRBV6-1 and TRBJ2-7, with 7 bases fitting TRBD2. The germline V gene encodes CDR1 MNHNS and CDR2 SASEGT. This CDR3 region has 17 residues. With V trimmed by 3 bases and J by 6 bases, 17 bases remained unmatched. The CDR3 coding sequence is TGTGCCAGCAGTGAGACCTCAAGTCGGCCAGGCGGGGGCGAGCAGTACTTC. The encoded protein is CASSETSSRPGGGEQYF.

V gene TRBV5-1 combines with J gene TRBJ1-4; D ambiguous. Trimming removed 4 bases at V and 0 bases at J, with 13 bases between. Germline V gives CDR1 SGHRS, CDR2 YFSETQ. The CDR3 covers 16 residues. CDR3 bases: TGCGCCAGCAGCCGGAACACAGTCGCAACTAATGAAAAACTGTTTTTT. It codes for CASSRNTVATNEKLFF.

As for this clone: It may be a read error: a sequence one base away is much more abundant. J is TRBJ2-7 and V is TRBV2; D is perhaps TRBD2 (5 bases). Trimming shortened V by 8 bases and J by 0 bases, and 14 bases separated the two germline ends. Germline CDR1 is SNHLY and CDR2 is FYNNEI. The CDR3 covers 14 residues. The DNA of the CDR3 is TGTGCCAGCGTTCACCGACTAAGCTCCTACGAGCAGTACTTC. Amino acid sequence: CASVHRLSSYEQYF.

The chain recombines TRBV10-3 with TRBJ2-7; 12 bases match TRBD1. The CDR3 contains 14 residues. The V segment lost 10 bases and the J segment 7 bases; nucleotides outside the gene matches: 11. The germline CDR1 and CDR2 sequences are ENHRY and SYGVKD. The CDR3 protein is CATTGGQGAWEQYF. For the CDR3, the DNA is TGTGCCACCACAGGGGGACAGGGGGCTTGGGAGCAGTACTTC.

The rearrangement joins TRBV15 to TRBJ2-2; TRBD2 might be the D (5 bases). The CDR3 sequence is 16 residues long. V shed 0 bases and J shed 1 base, with 9 bases lying between them. Germline-derived CDR1 and CDR2 are LNHNV and YYDKDF (reference sequence). The CDR3: CATSRDRTQNTGELFF. CDR3 in DNA: TGTGCCACCAGCAGAGATCGGACTCAGAACACCGGGGAGCTGTTTTTT.

This clone was seen once. The chain is built from TRBV3-1 (or the pseudogene TRBV3-2) and TRBJ2-3, with TRBD2 identical over 10 bases. Per germline, CDR1 LGHDT and CDR2 YNNKEL (reference sequence). The junction had 6 bases not matched to a gene; V was cut back by 3 bases and J by 0 bases. CDR3 length: 17 residues. The CDR3 spells CASSQVLAGYSTDTQYF. Written as DNA, the CDR3 is TGTGCCAGCAGCCAGGTACTAGCGGGATATAGCACAGATACGCAGTATTTT.

This clone has only one observation. The V call is TRBV6-4, the J call TRBJ2-2, with D possibly matching TRBD2 (6 bases). This CDR3 has 14 amino acids. The germline V gene encodes CDR1 MRHNA and CDR2 SNTAGT. V was pared by 5 bases and J by 5 bases, with 12 bases between. CDR3 in amino acids: CASSRGRNTGELFF. In DNA form, the CDR3 reads TGTGCCAGCAGTCGAGGGAGGAATACCGGGGAGCTGTTTTTT.

The chain has TRBV7-9 and TRBJ2-7, with D perhaps matching TRBD1 (5 bases). V was trimmed by 5 bases and J by 2 bases, leaving 13 bases between them. The CDR3 is made up of 14 amino acids. The germline V gene has CDR1 SEHNR and CDR2 FQNEAQ (reference sequence). In nucleotides, the CDR3 is TGTGCCAGCAGCCCCTCACAGGTCACCTACGAGCAGTACTTC. Translating gives CASSPSQVTYEQYF. Complete variable domain (other parts from reference TRBV7-9 and TRBJ2-7): DTGVSQNPRHKITKRGQNVTFRCDPISEHNRLYWYRQTLGQGPEFLTYFQNEAQLEKSRLLSDRFSAERPKGSFSTLEIQRTEQGDSAMYLCASSPSQVTYEQYFGPGTRLTVT.

This chain uses TRBV6-5 with TRBJ1-5; 11 bases are a match to TRBD1. The CDR3 is 12 residues long. Germline CDR1 MNHEY, CDR2 SVGAGI. V was pared by 8 bases and J by 9 bases, with 3 bases of the junction left unmatched. The CDR3 spells CASGQGAWPQHF. CDR3 DNA sequence: TGTGCCAGCGGACAGGGGGCTTGGCCCCAGCATTTT.

V is TRBV19 and J is TRBJ2-2, with 8 bases lining up with TRBD2. The V gene end was trimmed by 3 bases and the J gene end by 4 bases; junction bases not matched to a gene: 7. Germline CDR1 and CDR2: LNHDA and SQIVND (reference sequence). The CDR3 is 16 amino acids. Written as DNA, the CDR3 is TGTGCCAGTAGTATCCAAAGCGGGAGTGGCACCGGGGAGCTGTTTTTT. It is translated as CASSIQSGSGTGELFF.

The gene calls are TRBV24-1 and TRBJ2-5; a possible D gene is TRBD1 (7 bases). Trimming removed 5 bases at V and 5 bases at J, with 20 bases between. Germline V gives CDR1 KGHDR, CDR2 SFDVKD. The CDR3 totals 16 residues. The CDR3: CATSAVTGIAGETQYF. The CDR3 DNA reads as TGTGCCACCAGTGCCGTGACAGGGATTGCGGGGGAGACCCAGTACTTC.

The chain is built from TRBV30 and TRBJ2-4; 7 bases map to TRBD1. The junction had 8 bases not matched to a gene; V was cut back by 3 bases and J by 3 bases. The CDR3 consists of 15 residues. Germline V lookup: CDR1 GTSNPN, CDR2 SVGIG (reference sequence). The CDR3 sequence is CAWRGGAVVKNIQYF. The CDR3 DNA is TGTGCCTGGAGAGGGGGCGCGGTGGTCAAAAACATTCAGTACTTC.